This entry describes one T cell receptor beta chain. The data stem from a study of control samples from healthy donors and cancer patients. Some clones are missing from TCRdb's copy, which holds only in-frame ones; the method was immunoSEQ multiplex PCR. Among roughly 84,000 clones, 89% were seen once, and the ten largest hold 7.2%. This CDR3 has 14 residues. V gave up 3 bases and J gave up 8 bases; unmatched junction bases: 8. From germline, CDR1 is SGHVS and CDR2 FQNEAQ. The sequence was obtained from a man in his forties or fifties in good health. The chain has TRBV7-8 and TRBJ1-2, with 8 bases lining up with TRBD1. Sequencing input: blood. The DNA of the CDR3 is TGTGCCAGCAGCTTTCAAAGGACAGGGCCCGGCTACACCTTC. This codes for CASSFQRTGPGYTF.